The clone carrying this T cell receptor (beta chain) was detected once. Methods used by the authors: The authors estimated nucleated cell counts from reference gene primer amplification. Assay used: immunoSEQ multiplex PCR; TCRdb lists only in-frame clones, some missing. The DNA was the basis for D and trimming; V, J and clone size are from that table. The sample gives under 200,000 clones, less than 85% of which show up once; approximately 4.7% is in the top ten. The data stem from a study of blood T cell repertoires in COVID-19. Study context: Acute-phase and convalescent COVID-19 samples originated in the United States, Italy and Spain.

CDR1 SGHTA and CDR2 FQGNSA come from the germline V gene. The CDR3 loop spans 15 amino acids. V shed 0 bases and J shed 6 bases, with 14 bases lying between them. Participants spanned ages about 18 to 95 years and resided in 20 to 30 US areas. V and J are TRBV7-2 and TRBJ1-2, with TRBD1 as a possible D gene (6 bases). What was sequenced was PBMCs or T cells enriched from blood (not recorded which). The TCR sequence derives from a woman aged 55-69 years with acute COVID-19. DNA of the CDR3: TGTGCCAGCAGCTTAGCCCGCGGGGGGGCAGATGGCTACACCTTC. This translates into CASSLARGGADGYTF.